These T cell receptor beta chains were read from a single sample in a study of CXCR3-negative and CXCR3-positive naive CD8 T cells. TCRdb reprocessed the 5' RACE reads, with one entry per CDR3 protein and no DNA. In all, the sample yields 70,000 to 100,000 distinct CDR3 sequences. The sequencing sample was made of naive CXCR3- CD8+ T cells from blood. These receptor sequences come from a human donor in good health. Some clones in this sample may be carry-over from other donors' samples. The CDR3 runs from the conserved cysteine through the conserved F or W. Fields, in order: J gene, V gene, CDR3 protein.

TRBJ1-1,TRBV25-1,CASSEYDGSTEAFF
TRBJ2-3,TRBV11-2,CASSLGLAGGWTQYF
TRBJ2-7,TRBV5-1,CASSWGRSYEQYF
TRBJ2-1,TRBV4-1,CASSQDFGSYNEQFF
TRBJ2-1,TRBV7-9,CASSFLVAGADEQFF
TRBJ2-5,TRBV20-1,CSAREIPGLAGRLEVTQYF
TRBJ2-2,TRBV5-6,CASSLDWNTGELFF
TRBJ2-5,TRBV4-1,CASSQDVLRAPGETQYF
TRBJ2-7,TRBV20-1,CSAPLVGEVSYEQYF
TRBJ2-5,TRBV5-1,CASSPIRGSQETQYF
TRBJ1-1,TRBV5-1,CASGEGGTVMNTEAFF
TRBJ2-2,TRBV7-6,CASSPWGGDVTGELFF
TRBJ2-2,TRBV12-3/TRBV12-4,CASNPGTGELFF
TRBJ1-1,TRBV7-9,CASSSLYGNTEAFF
TRBJ2-3,TRBV4-1,CASSQDSASVSTDTQYF
TRBJ1-4,TRBV7-8,CASSSTGTTNEKLFF
TRBJ2-7,TRBV29-1,CSVEKAPEMASGSYEQYF
TRBJ2-1,TRBV7-9,CASSQLVIIDNEQFF
TRBJ1-5,TRBV28,CASSNTGTGLSQPQHF
TRBJ2-7,TRBV7-9,CASSPGGAGSYKQYF
TRBJ2-5,TRBV3-1,CASSRGPAGETQYF
TRBJ1-1,TRBV29-1,CSVELGLDTEAFF
TRBJ2-3,TRBV7-9,CASIPGPTDTQYF
TRBJ2-1,TRBV4-1,CASSQATPEQFF
TRBJ2-3,TRBV10-3,CAISESQPRSTDTQYF
TRBJ1-2,TRBV29-1,CSGTGPHGYTF
TRBJ2-3,TRBV11-2,CASSLEVATDTQYF
TRBJ2-2,TRBV7-2,CASSSLGGPGELFF
TRBJ2-7,TRBV4-1,CASSQGSSGGIYEQYF
TRBJ2-5,TRBV12-3/TRBV12-4,CASSLARGQTQYF
TRBJ1-2,TRBV20-1,CSARDRRIRGYTF
TRBJ2-7,TRBV20-1,CSAPAQGAYEQYF
TRBJ2-1,TRBV28,CASSFGTIAGGPDEQFF
TRBJ1-1,TRBV7-2,CASSLAGQGAKNTEAFF
TRBJ2-7,TRBV7-2,CASSLGGQGVRNEQYF
TRBJ1-2,TRBV7-8,CASSSGPDGYTF
TRBJ2-7,TRBV29-1,CSVRKSSSYEQYF
TRBJ2-7,TRBV5-6,CASSSGTDEQYF
TRBJ2-5,TRBV28,CASSLWTSGTQETQYF
TRBJ2-5,TRBV20-1,CSARDQNGRDLETQYF
TRBJ2-3,TRBV28,CASSVQLAGGQADTQYF
TRBJ1-5,TRBV28,CASSLLSNQPQHF
TRBJ2-7,TRBV7-2,CASSAGLTYEQYF
TRBJ2-7,TRBV14,CASSHRDGGSYEQYF
TRBJ2-5,TRBV6-1,CASSENPGRGPQETQYF
TRBJ2-1,TRBV14,CASSQRGSYNEQFF
TRBJ2-7,TRBV20-1,CSARGIGHEQYF
TRBJ2-7,TRBV7-9,CAIALDGSYEQYF
TRBJ2-1,TRBV7-7,CASSPGDGEYNEQFF
TRBJ2-7,TRBV4-3,CASSQDPRDYEQYF
TRBJ2-7,TRBV6-1,CASSEGTGGSYEQYF
TRBJ2-7,TRBV5-1,CASSFGGEQYF
TRBJ2-7,TRBV11-3,CASSFGLASGGYEQYF